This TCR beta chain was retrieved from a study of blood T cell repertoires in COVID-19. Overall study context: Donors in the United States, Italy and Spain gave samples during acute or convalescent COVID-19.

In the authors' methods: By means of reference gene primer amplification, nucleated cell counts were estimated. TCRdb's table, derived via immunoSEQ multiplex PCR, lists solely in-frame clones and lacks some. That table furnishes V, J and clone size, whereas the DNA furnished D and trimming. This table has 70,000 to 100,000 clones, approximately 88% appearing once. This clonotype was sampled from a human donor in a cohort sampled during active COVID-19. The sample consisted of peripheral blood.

The CDR3 spells CASSLVSMNTEAFF. The CDR3 DNA follows: TGCGCCAGCAGCTTGGTTAGCATGAACACTGAAGCTTTCTTT. The V call is TRBV5-1, the J call TRBJ1-1, with unresolved D. The CDR3 loop spans 14 amino acids. Germline CDR1 SGHRS, CDR2 YFSETQ. Trimming took 0 bases from V and 0 from J, leaving 6 bases between them.